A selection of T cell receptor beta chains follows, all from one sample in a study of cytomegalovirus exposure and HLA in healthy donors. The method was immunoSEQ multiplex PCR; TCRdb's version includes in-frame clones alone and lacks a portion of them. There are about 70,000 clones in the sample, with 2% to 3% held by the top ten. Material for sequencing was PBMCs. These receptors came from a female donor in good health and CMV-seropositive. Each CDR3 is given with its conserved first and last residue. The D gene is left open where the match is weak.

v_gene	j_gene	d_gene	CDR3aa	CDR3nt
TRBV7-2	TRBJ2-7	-	CASCTAYEQYF	TGTGCCAGCTGCACAGCTTACGAGCAGTACTTC
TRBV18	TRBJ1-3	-	CASSPPGRSTIYF	TGTGCCAGCTCACCGCCCGGTCGTAGCACCATATATTTT
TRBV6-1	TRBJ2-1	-	CASSDEGVYNEQFF	TGTGCCAGCAGTGATGAGGGGGTTTACAATGAGCAGTTCTTC
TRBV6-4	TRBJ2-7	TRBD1	CASTDTPGQGAWEQYF	TGTGCCAGCACTGACACCCCGGGACAGGGGGCGTGGGAGCAGTACTTC
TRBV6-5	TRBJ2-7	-	CATRIRTDREQYF	TGTGCCACCAGAATCCGGACTGACCGCGAGCAGTACTTC
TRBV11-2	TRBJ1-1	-	CASSLGLGGTEAFF	TGTGCCAGCAGCTTAGGTTTAGGAGGCACTGAAGCTTTCTTT
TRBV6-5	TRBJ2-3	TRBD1	CASSLGQVATDTQYF	TGTGCCAGCAGTTTGGGACAGGTCGCCACAGATACGCAGTATTTT
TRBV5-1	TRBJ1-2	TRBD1	CASSTVFRTTGEDYGYTF	TGCGCCAGCTCGACCGTTTTCCGAACGACAGGGGAAGACTATGGCTACACCTTC
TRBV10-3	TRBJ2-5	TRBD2	CAISPTSGGARETQYF	TGTGCCATCAGCCCAACTAGCGGGGGGGCGAGGGAGACCCAGTACTTC
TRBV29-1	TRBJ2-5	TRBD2	CSAQRGQETQYF	TGCAGCGCTCAGCGGGGCCAAGAGACCCAGTACTTC
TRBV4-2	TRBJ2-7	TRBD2	CASSRRVGTSGGSAYEQYF	TGTGCCAGCAGCAGAAGGGTAGGGACTAGCGGGGGGAGCGCCTACGAGCAGTACTTC
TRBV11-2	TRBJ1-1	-	CASSFSTDTEAFF	TGTGCCAGCAGCTTTTCCACGGACACTGAAGCTTTCTTT
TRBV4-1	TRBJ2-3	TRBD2	CASSSRLAGPSTDTQYF	TGCGCCAGCAGCTCCCGACTAGCGGGGCCTAGCACAGATACGCAGTATTTT
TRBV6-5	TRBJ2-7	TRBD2	CASSYSGDLTYEQYF	TGTGCCAGCAGTTACAGCGGGGACCTCACCTACGAGCAGTACTTC
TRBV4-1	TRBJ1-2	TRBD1	CASSPRQGSYGYTF	TGCGCCAGCAGCCCCCGACAGGGGAGCTATGGCTACACCTTC
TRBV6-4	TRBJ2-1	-	CASSVGSGDYNEQFF	TGTGCCAGCAGTGTCGGGAGCGGAGACTACAATGAGCAGTTCTTC
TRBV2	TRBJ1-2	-	CASSGISSLGGYTF	TGTGCCAGCAGTGGGATTTCTTCCCTGGGCGGCTACACCTTC
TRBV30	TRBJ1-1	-	CAWRGVNTEAFF	TGTGCCTGGAGAGGGGTGAACACTGAAGCTTTCTTT
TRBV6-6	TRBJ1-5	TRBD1	CASSWDSISNQPQHF	TGTGCCAGCAGTTGGGACAGCATTAGCAATCAGCCCCAGCATTTT
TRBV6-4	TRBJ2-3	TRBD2	CASSDSSGGSADTQYF	TGTGCCAGCAGTGATTCCAGCGGGGGTTCCGCAGATACGCAGTATTTT
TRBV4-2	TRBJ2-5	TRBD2	CASSPGTSYQETQYF	TGTGCCAGCAGCCCTGGGACTAGCTATCAAGAGACCCAGTACTTC
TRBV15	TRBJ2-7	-	CATSNRPQGGGSYEQYF	TGTGCCACCAGCAATAGACCTCAGGGAGGAGGGTCCTACGAGCAGTACTTC
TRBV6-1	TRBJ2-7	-	CASGEVLGFSYEQYF	TGTGCCAGCGGCGAGGTGCTAGGATTTTCCTACGAGCAGTACTTC
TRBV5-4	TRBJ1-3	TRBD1	CASSGTGAGGNTIYF	TGTGCCAGCAGCGGTACAGGGGCTGGTGGAAACACCATATATTTT
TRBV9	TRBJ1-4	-	CASSVGHPGAEKLFF	TGTGCCAGCAGTGTCGGACACCCTGGGGCAGAAAAACTGTTTTTT
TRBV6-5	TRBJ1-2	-	CATQSTGHGYTF	TGTGCCACCCAGTCGACAGGACATGGCTACACCTTC
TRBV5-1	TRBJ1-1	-	CASSKTGNSNTEAFF	TGCGCCAGCAGCAAAACAGGGAATTCGAACACTGAAGCTTTCTTT
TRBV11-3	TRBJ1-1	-	CASSLEGGSEAFF	TGTGCCAGCAGCTTAGAGGGTGGGAGTGAAGCTTTCTTT
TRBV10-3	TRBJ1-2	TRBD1	CAISGPGQGDYGYTF	TGTGCCATCAGTGGTCCGGGACAGGGGGACTATGGCTACACCTTC
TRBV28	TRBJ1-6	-	CASSLRVTPLHF	TGTGCCAGCAGTTTGCGGGTGACACCCCTCCACTTT
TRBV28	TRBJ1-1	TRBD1	CASTPGTVNTEAFF	TGTGCCAGCACCCCAGGGACAGTGAACACTGAAGCTTTCTTT
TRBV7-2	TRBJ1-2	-	CASSLQLTRGYTF	TGTGCCAGCAGCTTACAGTTGACAAGAGGCTACACCTTC
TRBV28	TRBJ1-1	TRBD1	CASSSDPDRPTPKAFF	TGTGCCAGCAGCTCAGACCCGGACAGGCCCACCCCAAAAGCTTTCTTT
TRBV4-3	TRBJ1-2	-	CASSQVPARDYGYTF	TGCGCCAGCAGCCAAGTTCCGGCCAGGGACTATGGCTACACCTTC
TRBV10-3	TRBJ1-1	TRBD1	CAINKGQSREAFF	TGTGCCATCAATAAGGGACAGTCTCGGGAAGCTTTCTTT
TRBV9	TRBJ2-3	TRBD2	CASSERGLAGGPADTQYF	TGTGCCAGCAGCGAGAGGGGACTAGCGGGGGGGCCCGCAGATACGCAGTATTTT
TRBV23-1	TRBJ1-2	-	CASRQQGRADGYTF	TGCGCCAGCCGTCAACAGGGTCGCGCGGATGGCTACACCTTC
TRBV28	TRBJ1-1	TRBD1	CASSDRGGDTEAFF	TGTGCCAGCAGTGACAGGGGCGGTGACACTGAAGCTTTCTTT
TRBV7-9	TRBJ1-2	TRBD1	CASSSDRVGGYGYTF	TGTGCCAGCAGCTCAGACAGGGTAGGGGGCTATGGCTACACCTTC
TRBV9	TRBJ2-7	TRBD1	CASSPLQGARF	TGTGCCAGCAGCCCCCTACAGGGGGCGCGCTTC
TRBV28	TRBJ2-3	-	CASSLRGASRIDTQYF	TGTGCCAGCAGTTTACGCGGGGCCTCGCGGATTGATACGCAGTATTTT
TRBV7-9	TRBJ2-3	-	CASSLGGQSTDTQYF	TGTGCCAGCAGCCTGGGGGGACAGAGCACAGATACGCAGTATTTT
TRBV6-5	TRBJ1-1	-	CASSSYTNTEAFF	TGTGCCAGCAGTTCATACACGAACACTGAAGCTTTCTTT
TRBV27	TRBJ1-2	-	CASSLSPSGRGYTF	TGTGCCAGCAGTTTATCGCCCTCTGGTCGGGGCTACACCTTC
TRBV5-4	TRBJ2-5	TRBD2	CASSPMGGKETQYF	TGTGCCAGCAGCCCAATGGGGGGGAAAGAGACCCAGTACTTC
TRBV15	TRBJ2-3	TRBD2	CATSSGGSTDTQYF	TGTGCCACCAGTAGCGGGGGAAGCACAGATACGCAGTATTTT
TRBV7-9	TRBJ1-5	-	CASSLDLGEGNQPQHF	TGTGCCAGCAGCTTAGACTTAGGGGAAGGCAATCAGCCCCAGCATTTT
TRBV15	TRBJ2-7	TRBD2	CATSSSGDGSYEQYF	TGTGCCACCAGCTCCAGCGGGGACGGGTCCTACGAGCAGTACTTC
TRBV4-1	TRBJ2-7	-	CASSQAGITYEQYF	TGCGCCAGCAGCCAAGCAGGGATAACCTACGAGCAGTACTTC
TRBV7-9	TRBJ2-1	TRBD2	CASSTGLEGGEQFF	TGTGCCAGCAGCACGGGACTAGAAGGTGGTGAGCAGTTCTTC